Shown below are 20 T cell receptor beta chains from a single sample sequenced in a study of blood T cell repertoires in COVID-19 (dated by TCRdb to the early 2020s). Library preparation was by the immunoSEQ multiplex PCR assay. TCRdb carries this immuneACCESS record with in-frame sequences only. Its versions omit some clonotypes, under half of them owing to an unresolved V gene in the studies checked, with the rest unexplained. This sample has approximately 200,000 clones in its table, and approximately 85% of those were observed once. About 12% of the sample lies in the top ten. Material for sequencing was PBMCs or T cells enriched from blood (not recorded which). These receptors were taken from a man between 35 and 55 years old who had recovered from COVID-19.

The V and J genes are TRBV18 and TRBJ1-2; TRBD1 matches at 9 bases. Losses at the gene ends were 4 bases for V and 4 bases for J; bases not matched to a gene: 4. Per the germline V gene, CDR1 is KGHSH and CDR2 is LQKENI. This CDR3 is built from 14 residues. The CDR3 sequence: CASSRDRESYGYTF. Written as DNA, the CDR3 is TGTGCCAGCTCACGGGACAGGGAGAGCTATGGCTACACCTTC.

The chain joins TRBV5-1 to TRBJ2-1; 7 nucleotides match TRBD2. The germline V gene has CDR1 SGHRS and CDR2 YFSETQ. The junction had 8 bases not matched to a gene; V was cut back by 0 bases and J by 8 bases. This CDR3 contains 15 residues. The CDR3 protein is CASSLGTSGGDEQFF. The CDR3 DNA follows: TGCGCCAGCAGCTTGGGGACTAGTGGCGGGGATGAGCAGTTCTTC.

The chain couples TRBV24-1 to TRBJ2-3, with 12 bases fitting TRBD2. The V segment lost 9 bases and the J segment 4 bases; nucleotides outside the gene matches: 7. Germline loops: CDR1 KGHDR, CDR2 SFDVKD. This CDR3 region has 15 residues. CDR3 amino acids: CATGGLAGLSDTQYF. The CDR3 DNA reads TGTGCCACCGGGGGACTAGCGGGCCTCTCAGATACGCAGTATTTT.

The rearrangement joins TRBV7-8 to TRBJ2-7; 9 nucleotides match TRBD1. The germline gives CDR1 SGHVS, CDR2 FQNEAQ. J was trimmed by 7 bases and V by 5 bases; bases with no gene match: 9. The CDR3 runs to 14 residues. CDR3 sequence reads: CASSPRQGVYEQYV. The CDR3 nucleotides read TGTGCCAGCAGCCCCCGACAGGGGGTATATGAGCAGTACGTC.

This clone was found once. The chain couples TRBV3-1 (or the pseudogene TRBV3-2) to TRBJ2-1; D is unresolved. Trimming took 1 base from V and 9 from J, leaving 19 bases between them. The CDR3 is 16 amino acids. Germline CDR1 LGHDT, CDR2 YNNKEL (reference sequence). CDR3 in amino acids: CASSQALGPTISEQFF. In DNA, the CDR3 is TGTGCCAGCAGCCAAGCCCTAGGTCCCACAATTAGTGAGCAGTTCTTC.

This clone was seen a few times. This sequence joins TRBV4-3 and TRBJ1-3; D unresolved. V shed 1 base and J shed 2 bases, with 18 bases lying between them. The CDR3 contains 18 residues. CDR1 LGHNA and CDR2 YSLEER come from the germline V gene. CDR3 in DNA: TGCGCCAGCAGCCAAGGGGCGGGGATTAAGGGCCCTGGAAACACCATATATTTT. Protein product: CASSQGAGIKGPGNTIYF.

The chain uses TRBV6-6 and TRBJ2-3; 11 bases are shared with TRBD2. Germline V CDR1 and CDR2: MNHNY, SVGAGI (reference sequence). This CDR3 contains 16 residues. V shed 2 bases and J 2 bases; nucleotides not matched to a gene: 3. CDR3 region: CASSYIAGGVTDTQYF. The CDR3 DNA follows: TGTGCCAGCAGTTACATAGCGGGGGGGGTCACAGATACGCAGTATTTT.

The rearrangement uses TRBV5-1 and TRBJ2-1; D is perhaps TRBD2 (6 bases). Trimming shortened V by 7 bases and J by 8 bases, and 22 bases separated the two germline ends. The CDR3 is 15 amino acids. Germline loops: CDR1 SGHRS, CDR2 YFSETQ. DNA for the CDR3: TGCGCCAGCCTCGTGGTGGCGGGATCGTTTCATGAGCAGTTCTTC. This gives the protein CASLVVAGSFHEQFF.

The chain combines TRBV4-3 with TRBJ1-6, with D possibly matching TRBD1 (6 bases). Germline V lookup: CDR1 LGHNA, CDR2 YSLEER. Trimming removed 0 bases from V and 6 bases from J, with 12 bases in between. The length of the CDR3 is 16 residues. The CDR3 DNA reads as TGCGCCAGCAGCCAAGACCCAGACAGGACTAATTCACCCCTCCACTTT. It translates to CASSQDPDRTNSPLHF.

The chain employs TRBV7-2 and TRBJ2-7; the match to TRBD2 covers 7 bases. V was clipped by 4 bases and J by 4 bases; unmatched bases: 10. CDR3 size: 15 residues. Germline values: CDR1 SGHTA, CDR2 FQGNSA. DNA for the CDR3: TGTGCCAGCAGCTCCCGCTTGGGGGGGAGGTACGAGCAGTACTTC. Translated: CASSSRLGGRYEQYF. Full variable domain (remainder filled in from reference TRBV7-2 and TRBJ2-7): GAGVSQSPSNKVTEKGKDVELRCDPISGHTALYWYRQSLGQGLEFLIYFQGNSAPDKSGLPSDRFSAERTGGSVSTLTIQRTQQEDSAVYLCASSSRLGGRYEQYFGPGTRLTVT.

This chain connects TRBV6-2 or TRBV6-3 to TRBJ2-2; TRBD2 matches 12 bases. Trimming cost V 6 bases and J 4 bases; bases outside gene matches: 12. This CDR3 region has 18 residues. Germline CDR1 reads MNHEY; CDR2 reads SVGEGT. The CDR3 region has the DNA TGTGCCAGCAGCCCAACGACTAGCGGGAGAGTAACCACCGGGGAGCTGTTTTTT. It specifies CASSPTTSGRVTTGELFF.

The rearrangement uses TRBV9 and TRBJ2-5, with D perhaps TRBD2 (6 bases). The V gene's germline CDR1 is SGDLS and CDR2 YYNGEE. The V and J ends lost 3 bases and 3 bases respectively, with 6 bases between them. The CDR3 loop spans 12 amino acids. The CDR3: CASSGGEETQYF. As DNA, the CDR3 is TGTGCCAGCAGCGGGGGGGAAGAGACCCAGTACTTC. The full variable domain, rest sourced from reference TRBV9 and TRBJ2-5, is DSGVTQTPKHLITATGQRVTLRCSPRSGDLSVYWYQQSLDQGLQFLIQYYNGEERAKGNILERFSAQQFPDLHSELNLSSLELGDSALYFCASSGGEETQYFGPGTRLLVL.

This clone was counted once. The chain is built from TRBV18 and TRBJ2-2, with D unclear. Deletions cut 5 bases from V and 2 bases from J, with 18 bases between. Germline CDR1 is KGHSH and CDR2 is LQKENI. The length of the CDR3 is 17 residues. The DNA for the CDR3 is TGTGCCAGCTCAGATCGACCGTGGGCCCCCAACACCGGGGAGCTGTTTTTT. It translates to CASSDRPWAPNTGELFF. The full variable domain, its missing parts supplied by reference TRBV18 and TRBJ2-2, is NAGVMQNPRHLVRRRGQEARLRCSPMKGHSHVYWYRQLPEEGLKFMVYLQKENIIDESGMPKERFSAEFPKEGPSILRIQQVVRGDSAAYFCASSDRPWAPNTGELFFGEGSRLTVL.

The chain combines TRBV28 with TRBJ1-3; TRBD1 matches at 8 bases. V dropped 6 bases and J dropped 3; count of bases not matched to a gene: 16. There are 18 residues in the CDR3. Germline CDR1 is MDHEN and CDR2 is SYDVKM. The CDR3 DNA follows: TGTGCCAGCAGGACTACGCGGGCAGGGGGCATAGGTGGAAACACCATATATTTT. Its protein is CASRTTRAGGIGGNTIYF.

This chain connects TRBV5-1 to TRBJ1-4; D is undetermined. Germline loops: CDR1 SGHRS, CDR2 YFSETQ. This CDR3 has 14 amino acids. V was clipped by 0 bases and J by 4 bases, with 7 bases between them. CDR3 sequence reads: CASSLGLGNEKLFF. CDR3 sequence (DNA): TGCGCCAGCAGCTTGGGACTTGGTAATGAAAAACTGTTTTTT.

The chain uses TRBV6-5 and TRBJ2-7; a weak D match, TRBD2 (5 bases). Per germline, CDR1 MNHEY and CDR2 SVGAGI. The CDR3 is made up of 13 amino acids. V was clipped by 0 bases and J by 6 bases, with 9 bases between them. The CDR3 sequence is CASSYSSSFEQYF. CDR3 sequence (DNA): TGTGCCAGCAGTTACTCTTCTAGCTTCGAGCAGTACTTC.

The chain joins TRBV3-1 (or the pseudogene TRBV3-2) to TRBJ2-1, with 8 positions matching TRBD2. CDR1 LGHDT and CDR2 YNNKEL come from the germline V gene (reference sequence). J lost 4 bases, V lost 3 bases, and 5 bases had no gene match. The CDR3 runs to 15 residues. The CDR3 is CASSQVAGTYNEQFF. CDR3 bases: TGTGCCAGCAGCCAGGTAGCGGGGACGTACAATGAGCAGTTCTTC.

This sequence joins TRBV10-3 and TRBJ1-1; D perhaps matches TRBD1 (5 bases). This CDR3 region has 12 residues. Trimming removed 4 bases from V and 8 bases from J, with 11 bases in between. The V gene's germline CDR1 is ENHRY and CDR2 SYGVKD. The CDR3 sequence is CAISGSGDEAFF. DNA of the CDR3: TGTGCCATCAGTGGTTCGGGGGACGAAGCTTTCTTT.

This clone was counted between two and nine times. The chain links TRBV18 to TRBJ2-1, with 10 bases matching TRBD2. This CDR3 region has 17 residues. Germline lookup yields CDR1 KGHSH and CDR2 LQKENI. V was clipped by 0 bases and J by 5 bases; unmatched bases: 7. The CDR3 DNA reads TGTGCCAGCTCACCACCTTCTAGCGGGAGTACCAACAATGAGCAGTTCTTC. It yields the protein CASSPPSSGSTNNEQFF.

The chain combines TRBV2 with TRBJ2-3; maybe TRBD2 (6 bases). Trimming stripped 4 bases from V and 1 base from J, with 12 bases between. Germline lookup yields CDR1 SNHLY and CDR2 FYNNEI. CDR3 size: 15 residues. Here the CDR3 reads CASSGRGGGTDTQYF. The CDR3 DNA follows: TGTGCCAGCAGTGGGAGGGGCGGAGGCACAGATACGCAGTATTTT.